The 3 T cell receptor beta chains presented below share a single source sample, sequenced in a study of cytomegalovirus exposure and HLA in healthy donors. Clones were sequenced by immunoSEQ multiplex PCR, and TCRdb holds only the in-frame ones, with some missing. The table lists nearly 80,000 clones, roughly 93% of them singletons. The sequencing input was PBMCs. The source of these receptors is a woman aged 30 to 39 in good health and CMV-seronegative.

V gene TRBV2 combines with J gene TRBJ2-3; D gene unclear. Germline values: CDR1 SNHLY, CDR2 FYNNEI. The V end was cut by 3 bases, the J end by 2 bases, with 9 bases between. This CDR3 contains 14 residues. The CDR3 here is CASSDSSSTDTQYF. The CDR3, as DNA: TGTGCCAGCAGTGACTCGTCGTCCACAGATACGCAGTATTTT.

The chain links TRBV9 to TRBJ2-3, with TRBD2 matching 9 bases. The germline gives CDR1 SGDLS, CDR2 YYNGEE. The CDR3 runs 16 residues. The J segment lost 1 base and the V segment lost 3 bases, leaving 6 bases of the junction unmatched. The DNA for the CDR3 is TGTGCCAGCAGCGCTCAAAGCGGGGGGCGCACAGATACGCAGTATTTT. This encodes CASSAQSGGRTDTQYF. Supplemented by reference TRBV9 and TRBJ2-3, the full variable domain reads DSGVTQTPKHLITATGQRVTLRCSPRSGDLSVYWYQQSLDQGLQFLIQYYNGEERAKGNILERFSAQQFPDLHSELNLSSLELGDSALYFCASSAQSGGRTDTQYFGPGTRLTVL.

The gene calls are TRBV29-1 and TRBJ2-1; D is unresolved. The CDR3 covers 16 residues. Germline V gives CDR1 SQVTM, CDR2 ANQGSEA. Trimming pared 0 bases from V and 5 bases from J, leaving 17 bases between. CDR3 region: CSVEDWSYADNNEQFF. CDR3 coding DNA: TGCAGCGTTGAAGATTGGAGCTACGCGGATAACAATGAGCAGTTCTTC.